Listed below are T cell receptor beta chains from one sample, sequenced in a study of graft-versus-host responses after intestinal transplantation. What these receptors recognize is not known. The data were produced by immunoSEQ multiplex PCR, yet TCRdb's version contains in-frame clones alone and is incomplete. The sample lists approximately 90,000 clones, 75% to 95% occurring once. Sequenced here: unstimulated CD8+ T cells sorted from spleen or lymph node cells, sampled before intestinal transplant. The receptors derive from a human donor who received an intestinal transplant. Both conserved end residues are part of each CDR3. Fields, in order: D gene, V gene, J gene, clone size, CDR3 DNA, CDR3 protein. The D gene is left open where the match is weak. Clone size, where shown, is once, few, many, or a class for clones that have expanded.

>NA|TRBV11-2|TRBJ2-7|NA
TGTGCCAGCAGCTGGGAACTAGGCGAGCAGTACTTC
CASSWELGEQYF
>NA|TRBV13|TRBJ1-1|NA
TGTGCCAGCAGCCCCCCCGGGGGCGTCACTGAAGCTTTCTTT
CASSPPGGVTEAFF
>NA|TRBV15|TRBJ2-1|NA
TGTGCCACCAGCAGACCAACCTACAATGAGCAGTTCTTC
CATSRPTYNEQFF
>NA|TRBV6-4|TRBJ2-3|NA
TGTGCCAGCAGTGACTCTCCAGTCTCTAGCACAGATACGCAGTATTTT
CASSDSPVSSTDTQYF
>TRBD2|TRBV11-2|TRBJ2-3|NA
TGTGCCAGCAGCTTAAGTCCTCTAGCGGGGACAGATACGCAGTATTTT
CASSLSPLAGTDTQYF
>NA|TRBV15|TRBJ2-3|NA
TGTGCCACCAGCTTAGGCACAGATACGCAGTATTTT
CATSLGTDTQYF
>NA|TRBV7-9|TRBJ1-2|NA
TGTGCCAGCAGCTCGTGGAGGAGCTACACCTTC
CASSSWRSYTF
>NA|TRBV9|TRBJ2-7|NA
TGTGCCAGCAGCGTAGGGTCCGGGACAAGCTCCTACGAGCAGTACTTC
CASSVGSGTSSYEQYF
>TRBD1|TRBV29-1|TRBJ1-2|NA
TGCAGCGTTGAAGATCCGACAGGGGACAACTATGGCTACACCTTC
CSVEDPTGDNYGYTF
>NA|TRBV11-2|TRBJ2-1|NA
TGTGCCAGCAGCTTCCTAACAGGTTACAATGAGCAGTTCTTC
CASSFLTGYNEQFF
>NA|TRBV28|TRBJ1-5|NA
TGTGCCAGCAGTTTATTGTGGGGCAGGGCGGGTCAGCCCCAGCATTTT
CASSLLWGRAGQPQHF
>NA|TRBV7-9|TRBJ2-3|NA
TGTGCCAGCAGCTTCCCGCGAGGGGTGGGCACAGATACGCAGTATTTT
CASSFPRGVGTDTQYF
>NA|TRBV28|TRBJ2-4|NA
TGTGCCAGCAGTTTTAGGGGAGATAGGGGAGTCAAAAACATTCAGTACTTC
CASSFRGDRGVKNIQYF
>NA|TRBV29-1|TRBJ1-2|NA
TGCAGCGCTAGGGACACGGAATTCTATGGCTACACCTTC
CSARDTEFYGYTF
>NA|TRBV6-1|TRBJ2-7|NA
TGTGCCAGCAGCTGGGACGCTACCTACGAGCAGTACTTC
CASSWDATYEQYF
>NA|TRBV7-9|TRBJ1-6|NA
TGTGCCAGCAGCTCCCACTTACAGCATCACCGAGATTCACCCCTCCACTTT
CASSSHLQHHRDSPLHF
>TRBD1|TRBV5-1|TRBJ2-1|NA
TGCGCCAGCAGCATCGGACAGGGGGCAAATGAGCAGTTCTTC
CASSIGQGANEQFF
>NA|TRBV7-9|TRBJ1-1|NA
TGTGCCAGCAGTGATTTTGTGGGGGGTATAGACACTGAAGCTTTCTTT
CASSDFVGGIDTEAFF
>TRBD2|TRBV6-5|TRBJ2-1|NA
TGTGCCAGCAGTTTTACTAGCGGGAGTTGGCATGAGCAGTTCTTC
CASSFTSGSWHEQFF
>NA|TRBV19|TRBJ1-3|NA
TGTGCCAGTAGTTATGGAAACACCATATATTTT
CASSYGNTIYF
>NA|TRBV13|TRBJ2-7|medium-sized
TGTGCCAGCAGCCACCGGGACTTCGGTGCCGAGCAGTACTTC
CASSHRDFGAEQYF
>NA|TRBV13|TRBJ1-4|NA
TGTGCCAGCAGTCCCGGTGGGGGAGGGGAAAAACTGTTTTTT
CASSPGGGGEKLFF
>TRBD1|TRBV7-3|TRBJ2-2|NA
TGTGCCAGCAGCGACACAGGGGAGGGGGAGCTGTTTTTT
CASSDTGEGELFF
>TRBD1|TRBV6-1|TRBJ2-7|once
TGTGCCAGCAGTTGGGGGACAGGGGGCGTCGAGCAGTACTTC
CASSWGTGGVEQYF
>NA|TRBV11-2|TRBJ2-7|NA
TGTGCCAGCAGCCCAACTCAAACTAGAAACTACGAGCAGTACTTC
CASSPTQTRNYEQYF
>NA|TRBV27|TRBJ2-1|NA
TGTGCCAGCAGTTCACTCAGGGGGGGGTCCCCCTACAATGAGCAGTTCTTC
CASSSLRGGSPYNEQFF
>NA|TRBV5-1|TRBJ2-3|NA
TGCGCCAGCCACCTTGAGTCGGATACGCAGTATTTT
CASHLESDTQYF
>TRBD1|TRBV27|TRBJ1-4|NA
TGTGCCAGCAGTGGGACAGGGGTTAATGAAAAACTGTTTTTT
CASSGTGVNEKLFF
>TRBD2|TRBV5-4|TRBJ2-7|NA
TGTGCCAGCAGCGAACCATCCCGGGAGGGCGGTTACGAGCAGTACTTC
CASSEPSREGGYEQYF
>TRBD2|TRBV27|TRBJ2-1|NA
TGTGCCAGCAGTTTAAAGGGACTAGTCGATGAGCAGTTCTTC
CASSLKGLVDEQFF
>NA|TRBV6-4|TRBJ2-6|many
TGTGCCAGCAGTGACAGGGGTGGGGCCAACGTCCTGACTTTC
CASSDRGGANVLTF